The TCR beta chain under discussion was sequenced for a study of T cell responses to AZD1222 COVID-19 vaccine. About the research overall: Second-dose schedules of about 4 or about 12 weeks were combined. Whole-study findings and limits: Along spike, vaccine-associated CD4 TCRs were found throughout, with dominance at 160-218 and 743-854.

Sequenced by immunoSEQ multiplex PCR; TCRdb stores in-frame clones only, minus some. In the table there are just under 100,000 clones, 88% of which are singletons. There are 13 residues in the CDR3. The V gene's germline CDR1 is KGHSY and CDR2 FQNENV. V dropped 0 bases and J dropped 5 bases, with 7 bases sitting between them. Comments on this clone: The target antigen is unknown.

This sample comprised peripheral blood, obtained on day 0 of AZD1222 vaccination. The chain uses TRBV16 and TRBJ1-2, with D possibly being TRBD1 (5 bases). This clonotype was obtained from an adult in good health. CDR3 amino acids: CASSQSGVYGYTF. CDR3 sequence (DNA): TGTGCCAGCAGCCAATCAGGGGTTTATGGCTACACCTTC. Full variable domain (rest looked up from reference TRBV16 and TRBJ1-2): GEEVAQTPKHLVRGEGQKAKLYCAPIKGHSYVFWYQQVLKNEFKFLISFQNENVFDETGMPKERFSAKCLPNSPCSLEIQATKLEDSAVYFCASSQSGVYGYTFGSGTRLTVV.